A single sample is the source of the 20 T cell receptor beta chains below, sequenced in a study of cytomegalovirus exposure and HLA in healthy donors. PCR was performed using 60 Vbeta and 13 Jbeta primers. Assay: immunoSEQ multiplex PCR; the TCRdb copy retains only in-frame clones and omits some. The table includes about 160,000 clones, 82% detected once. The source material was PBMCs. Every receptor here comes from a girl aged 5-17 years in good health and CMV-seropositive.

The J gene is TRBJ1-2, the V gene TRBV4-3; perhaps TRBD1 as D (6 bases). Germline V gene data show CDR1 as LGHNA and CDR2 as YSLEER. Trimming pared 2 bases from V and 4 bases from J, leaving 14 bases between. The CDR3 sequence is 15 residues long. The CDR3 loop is CASSQFRDTLYGYTF. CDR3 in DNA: TGCGCCAGCAGCCAATTCCGGGACACACTCTATGGCTACACCTTC.

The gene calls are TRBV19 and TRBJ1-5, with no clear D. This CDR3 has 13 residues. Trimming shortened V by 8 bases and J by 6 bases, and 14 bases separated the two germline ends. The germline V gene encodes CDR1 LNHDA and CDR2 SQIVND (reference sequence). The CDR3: CASAAGVIQPQHF. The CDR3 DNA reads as TGTGCCAGTGCCGCGGGAGTGATTCAGCCCCAGCATTTT.

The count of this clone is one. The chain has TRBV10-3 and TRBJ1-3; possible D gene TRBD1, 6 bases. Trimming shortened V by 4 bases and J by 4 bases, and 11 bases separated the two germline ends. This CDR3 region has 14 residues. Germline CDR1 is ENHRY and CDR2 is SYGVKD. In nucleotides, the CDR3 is TGTGCCATCAGTGGAACAGGGTCCGGAAACACCATATATTTT. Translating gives CAISGTGSGNTIYF.

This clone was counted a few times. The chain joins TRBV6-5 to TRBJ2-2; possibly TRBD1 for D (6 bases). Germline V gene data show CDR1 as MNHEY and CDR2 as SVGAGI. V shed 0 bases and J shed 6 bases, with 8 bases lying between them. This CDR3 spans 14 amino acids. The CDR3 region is CASSYSRQAGELFF. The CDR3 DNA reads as TGTGCCAGCAGTTACTCGAGACAGGCCGGGGAGCTGTTTTTT.

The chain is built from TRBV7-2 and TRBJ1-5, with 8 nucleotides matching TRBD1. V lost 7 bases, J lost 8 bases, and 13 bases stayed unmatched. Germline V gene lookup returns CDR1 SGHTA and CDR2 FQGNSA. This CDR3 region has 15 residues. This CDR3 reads CASTFSTGVREPQHF. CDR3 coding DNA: TGTGCCAGCACGTTCTCGACAGGGGTTAGAGAGCCCCAGCATTTT.

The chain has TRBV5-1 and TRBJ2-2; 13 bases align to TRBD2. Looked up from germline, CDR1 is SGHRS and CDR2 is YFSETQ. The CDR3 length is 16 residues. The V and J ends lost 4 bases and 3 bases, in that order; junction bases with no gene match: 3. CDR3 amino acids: CASSDGLAGDTGELFF. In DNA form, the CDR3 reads TGCGCCAGCAGCGACGGACTAGCGGGGGACACCGGGGAGCTGTTTTTT.

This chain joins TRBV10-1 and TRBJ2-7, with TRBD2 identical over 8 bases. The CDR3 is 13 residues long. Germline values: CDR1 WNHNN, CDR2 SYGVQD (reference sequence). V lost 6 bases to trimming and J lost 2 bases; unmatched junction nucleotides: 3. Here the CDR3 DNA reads TGCGCCAGCAGCCCGGGAGGGCCCTACGAGCAGTACTTC. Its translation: CASSPGGPYEQYF.

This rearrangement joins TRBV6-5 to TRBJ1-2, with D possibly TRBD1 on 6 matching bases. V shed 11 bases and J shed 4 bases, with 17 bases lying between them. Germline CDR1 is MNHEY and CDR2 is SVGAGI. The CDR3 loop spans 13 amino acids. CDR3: CAVRRQESYGYTF. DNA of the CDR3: TGTGCCGTTAGGCGACAGGAAAGCTATGGCTACACCTTC.

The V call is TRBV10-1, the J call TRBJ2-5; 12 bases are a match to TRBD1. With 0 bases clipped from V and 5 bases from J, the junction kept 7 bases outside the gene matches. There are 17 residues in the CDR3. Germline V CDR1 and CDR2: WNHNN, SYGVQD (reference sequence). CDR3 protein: CASSESRGQGARETQYF. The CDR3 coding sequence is TGCGCCAGCAGTGAGTCGAGGGGACAGGGGGCTCGGGAGACCCAGTACTTC.

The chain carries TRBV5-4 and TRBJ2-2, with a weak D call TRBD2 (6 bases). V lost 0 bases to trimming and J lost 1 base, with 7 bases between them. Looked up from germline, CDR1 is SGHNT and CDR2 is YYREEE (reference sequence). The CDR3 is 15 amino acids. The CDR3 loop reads CASSLAGRNTGELFF. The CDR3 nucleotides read TGTGCCAGCAGCTTGGCCGGGAGGAACACCGGGGAGCTGTTTTTT.

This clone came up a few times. CDR3 bases: TGTGCCAGCAGCCCAGGGGACTATGGCTACACCTTC. Its translation is CASSPGDYGYTF. The chain couples TRBV2 to TRBJ1-2, with D possibly matching TRBD1 (6 bases). Trimming removed 6 bases from V and 3 bases from J, with 8 bases in between. This CDR3 contains 12 residues. Germline V CDR1 and CDR2: SNHLY, FYNNEI.

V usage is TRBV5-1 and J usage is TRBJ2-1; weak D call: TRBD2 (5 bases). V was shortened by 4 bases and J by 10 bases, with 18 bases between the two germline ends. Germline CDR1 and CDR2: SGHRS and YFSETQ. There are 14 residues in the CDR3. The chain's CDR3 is CASSITFSGDEQFF. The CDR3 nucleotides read TGCGCCAGCAGCATAACCTTCAGCGGAGACGAGCAGTTCTTC.

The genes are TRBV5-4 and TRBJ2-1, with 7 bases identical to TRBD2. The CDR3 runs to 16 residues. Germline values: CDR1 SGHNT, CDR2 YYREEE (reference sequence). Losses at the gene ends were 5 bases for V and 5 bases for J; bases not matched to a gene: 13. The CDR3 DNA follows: TGTGCCAGCAGACCCGGGCCTTTGCGGGAGAACAATGAGCAGTTCTTC. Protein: CASRPGPLRENNEQFF. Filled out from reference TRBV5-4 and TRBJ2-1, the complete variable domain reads ETGVTQSPTHLIKTRGQQVTLRCSSQSGHNTVSWYQQALGQGPQFIFQYYREEENGRGNFPPRFSGLQFPNYSSELNVNALELDDSALYLCASRPGPLRENNEQFFGPGTRLTVL.

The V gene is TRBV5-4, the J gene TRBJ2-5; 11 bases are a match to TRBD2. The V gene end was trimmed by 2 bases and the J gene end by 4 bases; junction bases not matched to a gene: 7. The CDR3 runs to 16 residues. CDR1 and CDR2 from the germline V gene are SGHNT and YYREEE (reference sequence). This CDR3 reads CASSFPSGRLGETQYF. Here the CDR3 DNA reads TGTGCCAGCAGCTTTCCTAGCGGGAGGTTGGGAGAGACCCAGTACTTC.

The CDR3 region is CATQPGGTYGYTF. The CDR3, as DNA: TGTGCCACCCAGCCCGGCGGGACTTATGGCTACACCTTC. The chain employs TRBV7-9 and TRBJ1-2; possibly TRBD1 for D (5 bases). The germline V and J ends were trimmed by 10 bases and 5 bases, with 17 bases remaining between them. The CDR3 covers 13 residues. Germline V gives CDR1 SEHNR, CDR2 FQNEAQ (reference sequence).

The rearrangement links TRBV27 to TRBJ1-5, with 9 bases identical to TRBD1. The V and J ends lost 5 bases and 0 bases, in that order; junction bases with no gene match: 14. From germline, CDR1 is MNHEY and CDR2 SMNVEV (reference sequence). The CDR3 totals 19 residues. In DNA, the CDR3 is TGTGCCAGCAGTCGGCTAACAGGGGGCGCTGGCCGTAGCAATCAGCCCCAGCATTTT. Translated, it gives CASSRLTGGAGRSNQPQHF.

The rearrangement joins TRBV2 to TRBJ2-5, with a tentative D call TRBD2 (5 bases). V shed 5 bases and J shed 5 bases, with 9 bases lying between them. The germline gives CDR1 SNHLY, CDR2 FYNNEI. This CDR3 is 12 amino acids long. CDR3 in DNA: TGTGCCAGCAGTATCGGGGTGGAGACCCAGTACTTC. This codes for CASSIGVETQYF.

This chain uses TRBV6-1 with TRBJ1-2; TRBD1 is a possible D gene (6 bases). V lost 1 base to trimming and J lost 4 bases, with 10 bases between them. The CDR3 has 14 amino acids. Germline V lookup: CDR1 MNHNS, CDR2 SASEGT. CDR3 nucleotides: TGTGCCAGCAGTGAAGTCACAGGGATCTATGGCTACACCTTC. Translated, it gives CASSEVTGIYGYTF.

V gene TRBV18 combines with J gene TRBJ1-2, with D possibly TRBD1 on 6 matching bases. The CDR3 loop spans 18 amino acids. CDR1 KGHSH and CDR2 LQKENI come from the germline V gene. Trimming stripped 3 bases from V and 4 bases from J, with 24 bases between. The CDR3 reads CASSPKGGEAEKPYGYTF. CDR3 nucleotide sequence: TGTGCCAGCTCACCGAAGGGGGGGGAAGCCGAGAAACCCTATGGCTACACCTTC.

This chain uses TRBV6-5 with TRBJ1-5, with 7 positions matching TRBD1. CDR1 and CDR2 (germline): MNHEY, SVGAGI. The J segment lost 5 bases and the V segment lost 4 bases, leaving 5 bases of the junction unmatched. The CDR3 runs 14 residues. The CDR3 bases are TGTGCCAGCAGTTTACACAGGGGAGATCAGCCCCAGCATTTT. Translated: CASSLHRGDQPQHF.